This T cell receptor beta chain was retrieved from a study of identical twins. This CDR3 has 18 amino acids. The germline gives CDR1 MNHEY, CDR2 SMNVEV (reference sequence). V was clipped by 5 bases and J by 2 bases; unmatched bases: 13. Everyone who gave samples was a healthy Caucasian. TCRdb re-analysed the 5' RACE reads in MiXCR, keeping a single row per CDR3 protein. The table records about 480,000 distinct CDR3 sequences, about 14% of them present only once. The sample also formed part of further work on yellow fever vaccine responses in identical twins.

The genes are TRBV27 and TRBJ2-7; TRBD1 aligns across 12 bases. Sequencing was done on a sample of CD4+ T cells sorted from blood. This clonotype was obtained from a woman under 30 in good health. The CDR3 nucleotides read TGTGCCAGCAGTCTCGCACCCCCAGGGACAGGGGGCGCCTACGAGCAGTACTTC. Translation: CASSLAPPGTGGAYEQYF.